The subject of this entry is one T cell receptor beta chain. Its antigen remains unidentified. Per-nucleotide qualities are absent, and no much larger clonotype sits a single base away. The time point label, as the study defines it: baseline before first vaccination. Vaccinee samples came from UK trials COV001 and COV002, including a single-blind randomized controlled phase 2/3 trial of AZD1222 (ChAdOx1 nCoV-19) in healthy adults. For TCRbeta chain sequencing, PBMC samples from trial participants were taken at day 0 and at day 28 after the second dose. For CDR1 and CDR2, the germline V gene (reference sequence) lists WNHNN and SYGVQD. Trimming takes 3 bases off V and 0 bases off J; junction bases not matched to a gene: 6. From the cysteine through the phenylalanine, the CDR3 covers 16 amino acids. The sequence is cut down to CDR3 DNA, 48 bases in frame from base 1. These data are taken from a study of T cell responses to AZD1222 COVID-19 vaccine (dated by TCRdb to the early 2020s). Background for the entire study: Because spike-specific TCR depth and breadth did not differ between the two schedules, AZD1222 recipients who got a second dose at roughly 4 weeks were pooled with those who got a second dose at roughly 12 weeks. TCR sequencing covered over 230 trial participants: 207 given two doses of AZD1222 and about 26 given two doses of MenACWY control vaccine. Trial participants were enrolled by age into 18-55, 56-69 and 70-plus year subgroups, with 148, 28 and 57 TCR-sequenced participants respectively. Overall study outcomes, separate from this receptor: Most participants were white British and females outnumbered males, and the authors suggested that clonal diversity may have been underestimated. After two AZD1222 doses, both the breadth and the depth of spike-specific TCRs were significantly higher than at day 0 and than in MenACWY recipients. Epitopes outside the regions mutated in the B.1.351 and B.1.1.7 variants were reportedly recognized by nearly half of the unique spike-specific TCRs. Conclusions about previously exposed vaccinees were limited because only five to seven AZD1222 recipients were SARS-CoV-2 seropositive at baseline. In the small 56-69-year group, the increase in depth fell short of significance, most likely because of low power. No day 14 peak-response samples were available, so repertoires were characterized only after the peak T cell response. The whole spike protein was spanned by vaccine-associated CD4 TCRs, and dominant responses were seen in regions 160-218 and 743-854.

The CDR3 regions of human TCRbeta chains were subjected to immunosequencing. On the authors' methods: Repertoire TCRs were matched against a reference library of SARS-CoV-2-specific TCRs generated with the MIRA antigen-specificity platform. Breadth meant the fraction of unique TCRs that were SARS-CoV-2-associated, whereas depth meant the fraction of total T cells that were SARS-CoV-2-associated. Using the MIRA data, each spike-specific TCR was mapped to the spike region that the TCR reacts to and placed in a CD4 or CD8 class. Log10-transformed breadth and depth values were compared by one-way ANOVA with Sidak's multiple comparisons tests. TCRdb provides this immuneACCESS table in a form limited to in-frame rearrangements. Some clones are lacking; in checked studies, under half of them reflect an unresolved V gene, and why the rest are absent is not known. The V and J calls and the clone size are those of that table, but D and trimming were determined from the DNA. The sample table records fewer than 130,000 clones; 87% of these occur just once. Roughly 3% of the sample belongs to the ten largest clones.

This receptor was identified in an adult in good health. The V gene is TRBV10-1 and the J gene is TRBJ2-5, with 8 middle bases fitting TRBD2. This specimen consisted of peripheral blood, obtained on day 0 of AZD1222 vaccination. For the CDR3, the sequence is CASSDSGSGDQETQYF. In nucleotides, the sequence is TGCGCCAGCAGTGATTCGGGTAGCGGGGACCAAGAGACCCAGTACTTC.